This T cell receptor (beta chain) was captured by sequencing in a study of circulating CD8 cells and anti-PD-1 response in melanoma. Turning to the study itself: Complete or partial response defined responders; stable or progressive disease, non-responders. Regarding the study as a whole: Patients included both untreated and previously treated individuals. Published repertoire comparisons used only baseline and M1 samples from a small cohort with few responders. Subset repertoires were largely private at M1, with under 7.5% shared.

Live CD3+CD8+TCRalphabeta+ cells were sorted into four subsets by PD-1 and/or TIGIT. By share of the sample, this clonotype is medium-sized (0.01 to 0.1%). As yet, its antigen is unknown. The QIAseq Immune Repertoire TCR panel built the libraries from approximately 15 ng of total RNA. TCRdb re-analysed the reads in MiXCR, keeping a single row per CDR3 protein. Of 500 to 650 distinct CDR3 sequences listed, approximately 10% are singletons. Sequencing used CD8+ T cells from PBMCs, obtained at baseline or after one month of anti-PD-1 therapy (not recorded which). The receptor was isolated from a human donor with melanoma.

CDR3 in DNA: TGTGCCAGTATTCCCGGACAGGGTGGCACTGAAGCTTTCTTT. This encodes CASIPGQGGTEAFF. The V gene is TRBV19, the J gene TRBJ1-1, with TRBD1 identical over 8 bases. The trim removed 7 bases at V and 4 bases at J, leaving 8 bases unmatched. Germline assignment: CDR1 LNHDA and CDR2 SQIVND (reference sequence). The CDR3 sequence is 14 residues long.